Listed here are 10 T cell receptor beta chains from one sample, sequenced in a study of T cell responses to AZD1222 COVID-19 vaccine. Profiled with immunoSEQ multiplex PCR; TCRdb holds only in-frame clones, not every one. This sample has about 150,000 clones, with about 94% found just once. Sequenced material: peripheral blood, taken on day 0 of AZD1222 vaccination. The receptors shown here come from an adult in good health.

Notes on this clone: At the DNA level, this CDR3 is encoded by other sequences in the same sample as well. The chain employs TRBV19 and TRBJ2-3, with 9 bases matching TRBD1. Germline-derived CDR1 and CDR2 are LNHDA and SQIVND (reference sequence). CDR3 length: 14 amino acids. Germline trimming cut 5 bases from V and 3 bases from J; bases unmatched to any gene: 3. In DNA, the CDR3 is TGTGCCAGTAGTGTGACAGGGGGGACAGATACGCAGTATTTT. It specifies CASSVTGGTDTQYF.

This clone was observed a single time. The chain joins TRBV19 to TRBJ1-1; TRBD1 matches 9 bases. The CDR3 has 14 amino acids. V gave up 6 bases and J gave up 6 bases; unmatched junction bases: 8. The germline V gene encodes CDR1 LNHDA and CDR2 SQIVND (reference sequence). DNA of the CDR3: TGTGCCAGTAGGACCGGGACAGGGTCTCCTGAAGCTTTCTTT. Translation: CASRTGTGSPEAFF.

The J gene is TRBJ1-5, the V gene TRBV5-1; TRBD1 might be the D (5 bases). There are 17 residues in the CDR3. V lost 0 bases, J lost 2 bases, and 15 bases lay in between. From germline, CDR1 is SGHRS and CDR2 YFSETQ. The CDR3 region has the DNA TGCGCCAGCAGCTTGGGTGGGTGGGGCGCCGGCAATCAGCCCCAGCATTTT. Its translation is CASSLGGWGAGNQPQHF.

This clone occurred once. The chain recombines TRBV7-2 with TRBJ1-5, with D perhaps matching TRBD1 (5 bases). This CDR3 contains 15 residues. The V end was cut by 4 bases, the J end by 3 bases, with 13 bases between. The germline V gene encodes CDR1 SGHTA and CDR2 FQGNSA. The CDR3 spells CASSSAGEFNQPQHF. The DNA of the CDR3 is TGTGCCAGCAGCTCCGCGGGGGAATTCAATCAGCCCCAGCATTTT.

V gene TRBV6-1 combines with J gene TRBJ1-2; no definite D call. The CDR3 sequence is 14 residues long. Trimming removed 1 base from V and 0 bases from J, with 6 bases in between. Germline CDR1 reads MNHNS; CDR2 reads SASEGT. Here the CDR3 DNA reads TGTGCCAGCAGTGAAGTAGTAACTAACTATGGCTACACCTTC. This translates into CASSEVVTNYGYTF.

This chain connects TRBV5-1 to TRBJ2-3; D is unresolved. The ends were cut back, 0 bases at V and 4 bases at J, with 6 bases in the middle. The V gene's germline CDR1 is SGHRS and CDR2 YFSETQ. This CDR3 contains 13 residues. The CDR3 coding sequence is TGCGCCAGCAGCTTGGATTATCCAGATACGCAGTATTTT. Translating gives CASSLDYPDTQYF.

V and J are TRBV7-8 and TRBJ2-1; 12 nucleotides line up with TRBD2. The germline V gene encodes CDR1 SGHVS and CDR2 FQNEAQ. The CDR3 is 15 amino acids. V dropped 5 bases and J dropped 12; count of bases not matched to a gene: 11. The CDR3: CASSPPGTSGSWQFF. For the CDR3, the DNA is TGTGCCAGCAGCCCCCCTGGGACTAGCGGGTCTTGGCAGTTCTTC.

This chain links TRBV6-5 with TRBJ2-1; D unresolved. Trimming removed 3 bases at V and 9 bases at J, with 12 bases between. Germline loops: CDR1 MNHEY, CDR2 SVGAGI. The CDR3 covers 13 residues. CDR3 sequence (DNA): TGTGCCAGCAGTTATCCGGGCCGTGGTGAGCAGTTCTTC. It encodes CASSYPGRGEQFF.

The V and J genes are TRBV6-2 or TRBV6-3 and TRBJ2-1, with D perhaps assigned TRBD1 or TRBD2 (5 bases each). Germline V gene lookup returns CDR1 MNHEY and CDR2 SVGEGT. The V end lost 5 bases, the J end lost 8 bases, and 10 bases lay between the germline ends. The CDR3 runs 12 residues. For the CDR3, the DNA is TGTGCCAGCAGTCGGGGCTTGGATGAGCAGTTCTTC. Translation gives CASSRGLDEQFF.

This chain uses TRBV9 with TRBJ1-5; D gene ambiguous. The CDR3 contains 14 residues. Germline V CDR1 and CDR2: SGDLS, YYNGEE. Trimming left V 4 bases short and J 4 bases short, with 12 bases between. The CDR3 reads CASSPSSTNQPQHF. The CDR3 nucleotides read TGTGCCAGCAGCCCCTCCTCGACGAATCAGCCCCAGCATTTT.